Described below is a single TCR beta chain sequence and its context. What it binds is unknown. Assay used: immunoSEQ multiplex PCR; TCRdb lists only in-frame clones, some missing. The sample holds 280,000 or so clones, approximately 88% seen once. These data originate in a study of cytomegalovirus exposure and HLA in healthy donors. Whole-study context: The 95 to 150 validation repertoires were produced on the same platform as the 720 or so repertoires of the first cohort. This was reported in a later analysis.

It was the approximately 120-subject validation cohort, separate from the roughly 700-subject first cohort, to which the donors belonged. The CDR3 covers 16 residues. Looked up from germline, CDR1 is SGDLS and CDR2 is YYNGEE. The germline V and J ends were trimmed by 0 bases and 3 bases, with 15 bases remaining between them. Whole-study results and caveats: TCR beta chains numbering under 200 were designated cytomegalovirus-associated. As confirmed in vitro, a few CMV-associated chains were specific for CMV antigens.

Sequenced: PBMCs. This clonotype was obtained from a woman aged 18-29 years in good health and CMV-seronegative. This chain links TRBV9 with TRBJ1-2, with D hard to call. The chain's CDR3 is CASSVVHAPTHYGYTF. Written as DNA, the CDR3 is TGTGCCAGCAGCGTAGTTCACGCCCCAACACACTATGGCTACACCTTC. Complete variable domain (other parts from reference TRBV9 and TRBJ1-2): DSGVTQTPKHLITATGQRVTLRCSPRSGDLSVYWYQQSLDQGLQFLIQYYNGEERAKGNILERFSAQQFPDLHSELNLSSLELGDSALYFCASSVVHAPTHYGYTFGSGTRLTVV.